This T cell receptor (beta chain) was sequenced during a study of T cell responses to AZD1222 COVID-19 vaccine. Study-wide points: Two doses of AZD1222 preceded a rise in Spike-specific TCR breadth and depth. Most donors were white British and more were female, and clonal diversity was possibly underestimated.

In regard to this clone: Its antigen remains unidentified.

The method was immunoSEQ multiplex PCR; TCRdb's version includes in-frame clones alone and lacks a portion of them. The sample consists of roughly 170,000 clones, 90% to 95% of them appearing once. Trimming stripped 10 bases from V and 4 bases from J, with 16 bases between. CDR1 and CDR2 (germline): MDHEN, SYDVKM. CDR3 length equals 14 residues. The material sequenced was peripheral blood, taken 28 days after the second AZD1222 dose. The chain combines TRBV28 with TRBJ1-4, with D perhaps matching TRBD1 (6 bases). The receptor was isolated from an adult who received the AZD1222 COVID-19 vaccine. The CDR3 DNA reads TGTGCCATCGGAGGACAGATTCATAATGAAAAACTGTTTTTT. Encoded protein: CAIGGQIHNEKLFF.